This T cell receptor beta chain was captured by sequencing in a study of cytomegalovirus exposure and HLA in healthy donors. Vbeta (60) and Jbeta (13) primers were used in the PCR. Repertoires were generated with immunoSEQ multiplex PCR, while TCRdb's copy carries only in-frame clones and drops some. The sample includes 180,000 or so clones, 8.5% to 10% of them seen just once. CDR1 and CDR2 (germline): SQVTM, ANQGSEA. V was cut by 7 bases and J by 3 bases, with 12 bases left in between. This CDR3 spans 12 amino acids. The chain has TRBV29-1 and TRBJ1-1, with TRBD1 as a possible D gene (6 bases). The TCR originated in a young woman in good health and CMV-seropositive. Sequencing used PBMCs. The CDR3 DNA is TGCAGCGCAGGACAGCCGTACACTGAAGCTTTCTTT. Its protein product is CSAGQPYTEAFF. The full variable domain, completed using reference TRBV29-1 and TRBJ1-1, is SAVISQKPSRDICQRGTSLTIQCQVDSQVTMMFWYRQQPGQSLTLIATANQGSEATYESGFVIDKFPISRPNLTFSTLTVSNMSPEDSSIYLCSAGQPYTEAFFGQGTRLTVV.